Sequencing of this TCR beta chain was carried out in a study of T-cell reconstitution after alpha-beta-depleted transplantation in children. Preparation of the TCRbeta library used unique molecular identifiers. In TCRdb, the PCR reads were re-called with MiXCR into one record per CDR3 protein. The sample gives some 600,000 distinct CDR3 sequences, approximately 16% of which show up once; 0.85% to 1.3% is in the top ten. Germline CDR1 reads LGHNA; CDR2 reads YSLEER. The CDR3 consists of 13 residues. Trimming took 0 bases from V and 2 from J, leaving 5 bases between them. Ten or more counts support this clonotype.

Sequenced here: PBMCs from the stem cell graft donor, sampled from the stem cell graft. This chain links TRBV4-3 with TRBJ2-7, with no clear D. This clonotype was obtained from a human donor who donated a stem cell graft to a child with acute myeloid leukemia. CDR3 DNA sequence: TGCGCCAGCAGCCAAGATTTTGCCTACGAGCAGTACTTC. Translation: CASSQDFAYEQYF.